What follows are 26 T cell receptor beta chains derived from one specimen sequenced in a study of OX40 agonist ivuxolimab in advanced cancers. Profiled with immunoSEQ multiplex PCR; TCRdb holds only in-frame clones, not every one. The table records some 99,000 clones, roughly 88% of them present only once. Sequencing was performed on CD4+ or CD8+ T cells sorted from blood, taken in a trial of the OX40 agonist ivuxolimab. These receptors all stem from an adult with an advanced solid tumor such as melanoma, head and neck, liver or kidney cancer.

The V gene is TRBV5-1, the J gene TRBJ2-1; D gene unclear. This CDR3 comprises 12 residues. Germline-derived CDR1 and CDR2 are SGHRS and YFSETQ. Trimming shortened V by 0 bases and J by 5 bases, and 3 bases separated the two germline ends. The CDR3 region has the DNA TGCGCCAGCAGCTTGGTGGACAATGAGCAGTTCTTC. The encoded protein is CASSLVDNEQFF.

The rearrangement links TRBV27 to TRBJ2-7, with 12 nucleotides matching TRBD2. In germline, CDR1 is MNHEY, CDR2 SMNVEV (reference sequence). The junction had 9 bases not matched to a gene; V was cut back by 5 bases and J by 1 base. This CDR3 region has 17 residues. The CDR3 DNA reads TGTGCCAGCAGTCTCAGACTAGCGGGAGATTTTTCCTACGAGCAGTACTTC. It translates to CASSLRLAGDFSYEQYF.

The chain combines TRBV11-3 with TRBJ2-3; TRBD2 agrees at 13 bases. Germline assignment: CDR1 SGHNT and CDR2 YENEEA. The junction had 16 bases not matched to a gene; V was cut back by 5 bases and J by 5 bases. CDR3 length: 19 amino acids. CDR3 region: CASSPKVHGLAGVRDTQYF. CDR3 nucleotides: TGTGCCAGCAGCCCAAAGGTACACGGACTAGCGGGAGTACGAGATACGCAGTATTTT.

The gene calls are TRBV6-1 and TRBJ2-7, with TRBD1 matching 10 bases. Per the germline V gene, CDR1 is MNHNS and CDR2 is SASEGT. CDR3 length: 15 residues. The V gene end was trimmed by 5 bases and the J gene end by 2 bases; junction bases not matched to a gene: 6. CDR3 coding DNA: TGTGCCAGCAGTCCTCGGGACAGGGGTACCTACGAGCAGTACTTC. Its protein is CASSPRDRGTYEQYF.

The chain has TRBV6-5 and TRBJ1-1; TRBD1 matches at 8 bases. CDR3 length equals 14 residues. CDR1 MNHEY and CDR2 SVGAGI come from the germline V gene. V was clipped by 6 bases and J by 7 bases; unmatched bases: 10. This CDR3 reads CASRDRVLVREAFF. The CDR3 bases are TGTGCCAGCAGGGACAGGGTCTTAGTTCGTGAAGCTTTCTTT.

Note on this clone: Other nucleotide sequences in the sample specify the same CDR3. V usage is TRBV6-5 and J usage is TRBJ2-5; TRBD2 might be the D (6 bases). The V and J ends lost 0 bases and 5 bases respectively, with 13 bases between them. The CDR3 is 15 amino acids. Germline V lookup: CDR1 MNHEY, CDR2 SVGAGI. CDR3 coding DNA: TGTGCCAGCAGTTACTCGGCGGGATTGACGGAGACCCAGTACTTC. It is translated as CASSYSAGLTETQYF.

V usage is TRBV29-1 and J usage is TRBJ1-1; D gene unclear. Germline V lookup: CDR1 SQVTM, CDR2 ANQGSEA. This CDR3 has 13 amino acids. V was clipped by 6 bases and J by 4 bases, with 15 bases between them. The CDR3 spells CSVAFLGSTEAFF. The CDR3 nucleotides are TGCAGCGTCGCCTTTTTGGGGAGCACTGAAGCTTTCTTT.

The chain has TRBV7-2 and TRBJ1-5, with D perhaps TRBD1 (6 bases). Germline assignment: CDR1 SGHTA and CDR2 FQGNSA. This CDR3 spans 15 amino acids. Deletions cut 0 bases from V and 2 bases from J, with 8 bases between. The CDR3 loop is CASSLAGQRNQPQHF. In DNA form, the CDR3 reads TGTGCCAGCAGCTTAGCGGGACAACGCAATCAGCCCCAGCATTTT. The full variable domain, its missing parts supplied by reference TRBV7-2 and TRBJ1-5, is GAGVSQSPSNKVTEKGKDVELRCDPISGHTALYWYRQSLGQGLEFLIYFQGNSAPDKSGLPSDRFSAERTGGSVSTLTIQRTQQEDSAVYLCASSLAGQRNQPQHFGDGTRLSIL.

The rearrangement links TRBV5-1 to TRBJ2-3; D gene ambiguous. The CDR3 runs 15 residues. In germline, CDR1 is SGHRS, CDR2 YFSETQ. V was trimmed by 4 bases and J by 4 bases, leaving 16 bases between them. Written as DNA, the CDR3 is TGCGCCAGCAGCCTAGAAACCAGAAATTCAGATACGCAGTATTTT. Its protein is CASSLETRNSDTQYF.

The chain has TRBV11-2 and TRBJ2-7; D may be TRBD2 (6 bases). The CDR3 length is 13 residues. Trimming removed 3 bases from V and 6 bases from J, with 12 bases in between. The germline V gene encodes CDR1 SGHAT and CDR2 FQNNGV. In DNA form, the CDR3 reads TGTGCCAGCAGCTTGGGACTCTCGTCCGAGCAGTACTTC. Amino acids: CASSLGLSSEQYF.

The CDR3 sequence is CAWSVFSGSYLSYNEQFF. In DNA, the CDR3 is TGTGCCTGGAGTGTATTTAGCGGGAGTTACCTCTCCTACAATGAGCAGTTCTTC. The chain is built from TRBV30 and TRBJ2-1; TRBD2 agrees at 9 bases. Unmatched junction bases numbered 9, after V lost 0 bases and J lost 0 bases. This CDR3 has 18 residues. CDR1 and CDR2 from the germline V gene are GTSNPN and SVGIG (reference sequence).

V and J are TRBV4-1 and TRBJ2-1; D is possibly TRBD2 (6 bases). Germline loops: CDR1 MGHRA, CDR2 YSYEKL. V was cut by 0 bases and J by 0 bases, with 21 bases left in between. The CDR3 length is 20 residues. The CDR3 region has the DNA TGCGCCAGCAGCCAAGATCACGGTAGCGGTCCTAGACGCTCCTACAATGAGCAGTTCTTC. Protein product: CASSQDHGSGPRRSYNEQFF.

V is TRBV11-2 and J is TRBJ2-7, with D uncertain. Germline V gene lookup returns CDR1 SGHAT and CDR2 FQNNGV. Trimming took 5 bases from V and 3 from J, leaving 11 bases between them. This CDR3 is 13 amino acids long. The CDR3: CASSLLRFYEQYF. CDR3 nucleotide sequence: TGTGCCAGCAGCCTACTTCGCTTCTACGAGCAGTACTTC.

The chain combines TRBV6-1 with TRBJ1-4, with D maybe TRBD1 (5 bases). This CDR3 is 15 amino acids long. The germline V gene encodes CDR1 MNHNS and CDR2 SASEGT. Trimming removed 9 bases from V and 7 bases from J, with 21 bases in between. CDR3 sequence reads: CASYLSSGIFEKLFF. In DNA, the CDR3 is TGTGCCAGTTACCTTAGTTCAGGGATCTTTGAAAAACTGTTTTTT.

J is TRBJ2-5 and V is TRBV30; 7 bases are a match to TRBD2. The trim removed 0 bases at V and 3 bases at J, leaving 1 base unmatched. Germline V lookup: CDR1 GTSNPN, CDR2 SVGIG (reference sequence). This CDR3 region has 13 residues. CDR3: CAWSVGLEETQYF. The DNA of the CDR3 is TGTGCCTGGAGTGTTGGACTAGAAGAGACCCAGTACTTC.

This rearrangement joins TRBV9 to TRBJ1-4; D may be TRBD1 (6 bases). The V end was cut by 0 bases, the J end by 6 bases, with 15 bases between. Per germline, CDR1 SGDLS and CDR2 YYNGEE. The CDR3 consists of 16 residues. CDR3 protein: CASSVAGGRGDEKLFF. The CDR3, as DNA: TGTGCCAGCAGCGTAGCTGGGGGGCGCGGGGATGAAAAACTGTTTTTT. Supplemented by reference TRBV9 and TRBJ1-4, the full variable domain reads DSGVTQTPKHLITATGQRVTLRCSPRSGDLSVYWYQQSLDQGLQFLIQYYNGEERAKGNILERFSAQQFPDLHSELNLSSLELGDSALYFCASSVAGGRGDEKLFFGSGTQLSVL.

The chain employs TRBV6-6 and TRBJ2-5, with D possibly being TRBD1 or TRBD2 (5 bases each). The CDR3 length is 15 residues. V lost 0 bases and J lost 2, with 10 bases in between. Germline V lookup: CDR1 MNHNY, CDR2 SVGAGI (reference sequence). The CDR3: CASSYSGRPQETQYF. The CDR3 DNA reads TGTGCCAGCAGTTACTCGGGACGGCCACAAGAGACCCAGTACTTC.

The chain couples TRBV19 to TRBJ2-2, with D possibly being TRBD2 (5 bases). The CDR3 spans 14 residues. The germline CDR1 and CDR2 sequences are LNHDA and SQIVND (reference sequence). Trimming shortened V by 2 bases and J by 8 bases, and 12 bases separated the two germline ends. The CDR3 here is CASSIITRAGELFF. The CDR3 region has the DNA TGTGCCAGTAGTATAATAACGAGGGCGGGGGAGCTGTTTTTT. The full variable domain, rest sourced from reference TRBV19 and TRBJ2-2, is DGGITQSPKYLFRKEGQNVTLSCEQNLNHDAMYWYRQDPGQGLRLIYYSQIVNDFQKGDIAEGYSVSREKKESFPLTVTSAQKNPTAFYLCASSIITRAGELFFGEGSRLTVL.

This chain uses TRBV15 with TRBJ1-2; TRBD1 is a possible D gene (5 bases). V was cut by 1 base and J by 8 bases, with 20 bases left in between. Germline-derived CDR1 and CDR2 are LNHNV and YYDKDF (reference sequence). The CDR3 loop spans 16 amino acids. The chain's CDR3 is CATSRGQTGSQGGYTF. The CDR3 DNA follows: TGTGCCACCAGCAGAGGTCAAACCGGGTCCCAGGGAGGCTACACCTTC.

The rearrangement joins TRBV10-3 to TRBJ1-4; perhaps TRBD1 as D (5 bases). V was shortened by 8 bases and J by 8 bases, with 6 bases between the two germline ends. The CDR3 covers 10 residues. CDR1 is ENHRY and CDR2 is SYGVKD in the germline V gene. The CDR3 DNA is TGTGCCATCGGGGCGGAAAAACTGTTTTTT. This encodes CAIGAEKLFF.

The chain carries TRBV7-6 and TRBJ1-2, with D unresolved. Germline V lookup: CDR1 SGHVS, CDR2 FNYEAQ. The CDR3 length is 15 residues. V lost 3 bases and J 3 bases, leaving 14 bases between the germline ends. The CDR3 region has the DNA TGTGCCAGCAGCTTGGCACCCTTATCCGACTATGGCTACACCTTC. Encoded protein: CASSLAPLSDYGYTF. The variable domain in full, with the rest retrieved from reference TRBV7-6 and TRBJ1-2, is GAGVSQSPRYKVTKRGQDVALRCDPISGHVSLYWYRQALGQGPEFLTYFNYEAQQDKSGLPNDRFSAERPEGSISTLTIQRTEQRDSAMYRCASSLAPLSDYGYTFGSGTRLTVV.

The chain is built from TRBV4-3 and TRBJ2-1; 10 bases agree with TRBD1. Germline values: CDR1 LGHNA, CDR2 YSLEER. This CDR3 region has 15 residues. V gave up 3 bases and J gave up 8 bases; unmatched junction bases: 7. CDR3 sequence: CASSQTGTGADEQFF. CDR3 bases: TGCGCCAGCAGCCAGACCGGGACAGGGGCCGATGAGCAGTTCTTC.

V gene TRBV20-1 combines with J gene TRBJ2-2; D is ambiguous. Germline-derived CDR1 and CDR2 are DFQATT and SNEGSKA (reference sequence). The CDR3 totals 10 residues. The CDR3 sequence: CRGNTGELFF. In DNA form, the CDR3 reads TGCAGGGGGAACACCGGGGAGCTGTTTTTT.

This chain connects TRBV4-2 to TRBJ2-5, with D uncertain. V lost 0 bases and J lost 0, with 5 bases in between. The germline V gene encodes CDR1 LGHNA and CDR2 YNFKEQ. The CDR3 is 14 amino acids. The CDR3 reads CASSQDPHQETQYF. Written as DNA, the CDR3 is TGTGCCAGCAGCCAAGACCCCCACCAAGAGACCCAGTACTTC.

The chain is built from TRBV2 and TRBJ2-6; D is perhaps TRBD1 or TRBD2 (5 bases each). The V gene lost 4 bases and the J gene lost 0 bases, with 13 bases spanning the gap. This CDR3 has 17 amino acids. The germline CDR1 and CDR2 sequences are SNHLY and FYNNEI. CDR3 region: CASSGDGRNSGANVLTF. The CDR3, as DNA: TGTGCCAGCAGTGGGGACGGACGTAACTCTGGGGCCAACGTCCTGACTTTC.

This chain connects TRBV25-1 to TRBJ2-5, with D tentatively TRBD1 (6 bases). The CDR3 covers 13 residues. V shed 4 bases and J shed 2 bases, with 8 bases lying between them. Germline assignment: CDR1 MGHDK and CDR2 SYGVNS. DNA of the CDR3: TGTGCCAGCAGTGGACAGGTACAAGAGACCCAGTACTTC. This codes for CASSGQVQETQYF.